The source of this T cell receptor (beta chain) is a study of T cells after yellow fever vaccination. Study context: Fractions with few cells were prepared using SMART-Seq v4 Ultra Low Input.

A word on this clonotype: As yet, its antigen is unknown.

In TCRdb, the 5' RACE reads were re-called with MiXCR into one record per CDR3 protein. The data contain about 550,000 distinct CDR3 sequences, approximately 21% of them singletons. V was cut by 4 bases and J by 4 bases, with 13 bases left in between. The CDR3 covers 14 residues. From germline, CDR1 is SEHNR and CDR2 FQNEAQ (reference sequence). Study conclusions and caveats: Only a small proportion of the clonotypes turned up in both the CD4 and the CD8 compartments, likely arising from convergent recombination.

V usage is TRBV7-9 and J usage is TRBJ2-5; a possible D gene is TRBD2 (5 bases). The sequence came from a man aged 25-45 years who received the YFV17D yellow fever vaccine. Sequencing used PBMCs, obtained 15 days after the yellow fever booster vaccination. For the CDR3, the DNA is TGTGCCAGCAGCTCGTACCGGAGGTCAGAGACCCAGTACTTC. Protein: CASSSYRRSETQYF. The complete variable domain, with remaining parts taken from reference TRBV7-9 and TRBJ2-5, reads DTGVSQNPRHKITKRGQNVTFRCDPISEHNRLYWYRQTLGQGPEFLTYFQNEAQLEKSRLLSDRFSAERPKGSFSTLEIQRTEQGDSAMYLCASSSYRRSETQYFGPGTRLLVL.